These 4 T cell receptor beta chains originate from one sample sequenced in a study of blood T cell repertoires in COVID-19 (dated by TCRdb to the early 2020s). The library was obtained by the immunoSEQ multiplex PCR assay. Here the immuneACCESS table is served through TCRdb, limited to in-frame sequences with V and J called. Missing clones are a known gap in these copies; in checked studies unresolved V genes cover under half, and the rest lacks a known reason. The sample table contains roughly 200,000 clones; only one count was recorded for approximately 85% of them. The ten largest clones represent roughly 8% of the sample. Source material: peripheral blood. Source of these receptors: a woman aged 55-69 years with acute or convalescent COVID-19.

This rearrangement joins TRBV18 to TRBJ1-6, with D possibly being TRBD1 (6 bases). Looked up from germline, CDR1 is KGHSH and CDR2 is LQKENI. This CDR3 is built from 15 residues. Trimming left V 2 bases short and J 7 bases short, with 12 bases between. The CDR3 DNA is TGTGCCAGCTCACCAGATGGGGGCGCGAATTCACCCCTCCACTTT. Protein product: CASSPDGGANSPLHF.

The rearrangement links TRBV2 to TRBJ2-2; D might be TRBD2 (5 bases). V lost 2 bases and J lost 7, with 11 bases in between. The CDR3 has 14 amino acids. Germline V gene lookup returns CDR1 SNHLY and CDR2 FYNNEI. CDR3 sequence reads: CASSEQVRDGELFF. CDR3 in DNA: TGTGCCAGCAGTGAACAGGTTCGGGACGGGGAGCTGTTTTTT.

This clone was picked up one time. The sample has other DNA sequences that encode this CDR3 too. The chain uses TRBV6-6 and TRBJ1-3; the D gene is possibly TRBD1 (6 bases). CDR3 size: 14 residues. Germline loops: CDR1 MNHNY, CDR2 SVGAGI (reference sequence). Trimming pared 6 bases from V and 4 bases from J, leaving 13 bases between. Written as DNA, the CDR3 is TGTGCCAGCAGGGGAGGGGGGCCAGGAAACACCATATATTTT. It codes for CASRGGGPGNTIYF.

CDR3 DNA: TGTGCCAGCAGCACCTGGGAGGAGGGGTATGGCTACACCTTC. Translating gives CASSTWEEGYGYTF. This sequence joins TRBV6-2 or TRBV6-3 and TRBJ1-2; D perhaps matches TRBD1 (5 bases). V was clipped by 6 bases and J by 5 bases, with 16 bases between them. CDR1 MNHEY and CDR2 SVGEGT come from the germline V gene. There are 14 residues in the CDR3.